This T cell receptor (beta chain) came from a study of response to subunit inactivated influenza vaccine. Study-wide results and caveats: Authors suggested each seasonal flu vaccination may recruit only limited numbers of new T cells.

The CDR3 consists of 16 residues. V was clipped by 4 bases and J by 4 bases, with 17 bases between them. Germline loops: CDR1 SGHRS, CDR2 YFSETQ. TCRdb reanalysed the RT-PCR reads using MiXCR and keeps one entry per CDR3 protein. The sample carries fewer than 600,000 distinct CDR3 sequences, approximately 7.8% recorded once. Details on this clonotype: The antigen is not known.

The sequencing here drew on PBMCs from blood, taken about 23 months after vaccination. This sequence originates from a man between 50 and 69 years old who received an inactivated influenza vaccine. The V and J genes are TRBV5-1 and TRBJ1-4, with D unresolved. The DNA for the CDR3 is TGCGCCAGCAGCCCGGGGAATAGGGCCGTTAATGAAAAACTGTTTTTT. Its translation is CASSPGNRAVNEKLFF.